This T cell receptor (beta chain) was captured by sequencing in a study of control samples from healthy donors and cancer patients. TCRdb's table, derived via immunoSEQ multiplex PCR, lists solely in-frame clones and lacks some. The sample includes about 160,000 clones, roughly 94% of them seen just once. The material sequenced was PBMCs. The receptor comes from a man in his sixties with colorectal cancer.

The CDR3, as DNA: TGTGCCAGCAGCCCACGACAGGGACTAGGGGGAGGCACTGAAGCTTTCTTT. As protein: CASSPRQGLGGGTEAFF. The chain recombines TRBV11-2 with TRBJ1-1; 7 bases fit TRBD1. Germline V gives CDR1 SGHAT, CDR2 FQNNGV. This CDR3 is built from 17 residues. Germline trimming cut 5 bases from V and 4 bases from J; bases unmatched to any gene: 16.